A selection of T cell receptor beta chains follows, all from one sample in a study of cytomegalovirus exposure and HLA in healthy donors. TCRdb's table, derived via immunoSEQ multiplex PCR, lists solely in-frame clones and lacks some. Here the sample spans about 260,000 clones, less than 95% being singletons. The sequencing sample was made of PBMCs. All receptors derive from a woman aged 30 to 39 in good health and CMV-seronegative. Both conserved end residues are part of each CDR3. D genes are given only for firm matches. Size is omitted from some rows. Given values are once, few, many or a class for expanded clones.

d_call: .; clone_size: .; v_call: TRBV5-1; j_call: TRBJ2-1; cdr3_aa: CASYPGRVDHNEQFF; cdr3_nt: TGCGCCAGCTACCCGGGCCGCGTTGATCACAATGAGCAGTTCTTC
d_call: .; clone_size: .; v_call: TRBV14; j_call: TRBJ2-5; cdr3_aa: CASSQEGLRTKETQYF; cdr3_nt: TGTGCCAGCAGCCAAGAAGGTCTCCGTACCAAAGAGACCCAGTACTTC
d_call: .; clone_size: .; v_call: TRBV10-2; j_call: TRBJ1-5; cdr3_aa: CASAGLGQPQHF; cdr3_nt: TGCGCCAGCGCAGGGTTGGGTCAGCCCCAGCATTTT
d_call: .; clone_size: .; v_call: TRBV5-3; j_call: TRBJ2-1; cdr3_aa: CARSLGPQGDEQFF; cdr3_nt: TGTGCCAGAAGCTTAGGCCCCCAGGGCGATGAGCAGTTCTTC
d_call: .; clone_size: .; v_call: TRBV7-9; j_call: TRBJ2-3; cdr3_aa: CASSLIGTRRQYF; cdr3_nt: TGTGCCAGCAGCTTAATCGGCACGCGACGACAGTATTTT
d_call: .; clone_size: .; v_call: TRBV11-1; j_call: TRBJ2-1; cdr3_aa: CASSLASNEQFF; cdr3_nt: TGTGCCAGCAGCTTAGCTAGCAATGAGCAGTTCTTC
d_call: .; clone_size: .; v_call: TRBV11-3; j_call: TRBJ2-1; cdr3_aa: CASSEDNEQFF; cdr3_nt: TGTGCCAGCAGTGAGGACAATGAGCAGTTCTTC
d_call: .; clone_size: .; v_call: TRBV7-9; j_call: TRBJ2-1; cdr3_aa: CASSLVGSYNEQFF; cdr3_nt: TGTGCCAGCAGCTTAGTTGGGAGCTACAATGAGCAGTTCTTC
d_call: .; clone_size: .; v_call: TRBV6-5; j_call: TRBJ2-3; cdr3_aa: CASSYSNVPGTDTQYF; cdr3_nt: TGTGCCAGCAGTTACTCGAATGTTCCGGGTACAGATACGCAGTATTTT
d_call: .; clone_size: .; v_call: TRBV28; j_call: TRBJ2-7; cdr3_aa: CASSLLFGNEQYF; cdr3_nt: TGTGCCAGCAGTTTATTATTCGGGAACGAGCAGTACTTC
d_call: TRBD2; clone_size: once; v_call: TRBV7-9; j_call: TRBJ2-7; cdr3_aa: CASSRGGSPEQYF; cdr3_nt: TGTGCCAGTAGTCGGGGCGGGAGCCCCGAGCAGTACTTC
d_call: .; clone_size: .; v_call: TRBV5-1; j_call: TRBJ2-5; cdr3_aa: CASSLVGETQYF; cdr3_nt: TGCGCCAGCAGCTTGGTGGGAGAGACCCAGTACTTC
d_call: TRBD2; clone_size: .; v_call: TRBV7-9; j_call: TRBJ2-3; cdr3_aa: CASSLLAGGITDTQYF; cdr3_nt: TGTGCCAGCAGCCTCCTAGCGGGAGGGATCACAGATACGCAGTATTTT
d_call: .; clone_size: .; v_call: TRBV29-1; j_call: TRBJ2-3; cdr3_aa: CSVEDSLTDTQYF; cdr3_nt: TGCAGCGTTGAAGACAGCCTCACAGATACGCAGTATTTT
d_call: .; clone_size: once; v_call: TRBV28; j_call: TRBJ1-1; cdr3_aa: CATGGGSVNTEAFF; cdr3_nt: TGTGCCACCGGAGGCGGATCAGTGAACACTGAAGCTTTCTTT
d_call: TRBD1; clone_size: .; v_call: TRBV28; j_call: TRBJ2-2; cdr3_aa: CASSPGTANTGELFF; cdr3_nt: TGTGCCAGCAGTCCCGGGACAGCCAACACCGGGGAGCTGTTTTTT
d_call: .; clone_size: .; v_call: TRBV19; j_call: TRBJ2-7; cdr3_aa: CASSIGQVPYEQYF; cdr3_nt: TGTGCCAGTAGTATCGGGCAGGTTCCCTACGAGCAGTACTTC
d_call: .; clone_size: once; v_call: TRBV6-1; j_call: TRBJ2-7; cdr3_aa: CASRWGHEQYF; cdr3_nt: TGTGCCAGCAGGTGGGGCCACGAGCAGTACTTC
d_call: .; clone_size: .; v_call: TRBV4-1; j_call: TRBJ1-3; cdr3_aa: CASSQVGGFNTIYF; cdr3_nt: TGCGCCAGCAGCCAAGTGGGGGGGTTCAACACCATATATTTT
d_call: TRBD1; clone_size: .; v_call: TRBV7-6; j_call: TRBJ2-3; cdr3_aa: CASSSGTVLSTDTQYF; cdr3_nt: TGTGCCAGCAGCTCCGGGACAGTACTGAGCACAGATACGCAGTATTTT
d_call: TRBD1; clone_size: once; v_call: TRBV29-1; j_call: TRBJ2-2; cdr3_aa: CSATGTGYTGELFF; cdr3_nt: TGCAGCGCTACCGGGACAGGGTACACCGGGGAGCTGTTTTTT
d_call: TRBD2; clone_size: once; v_call: TRBV11-3; j_call: TRBJ2-2; cdr3_aa: CASRRRLAEQTGELFF; cdr3_nt: TGTGCCAGCAGACGCCGACTAGCGGAACAAACCGGGGAGCTGTTTTTT
d_call: TRBD1; clone_size: .; v_call: TRBV11-2; j_call: TRBJ2-1; cdr3_aa: CASSTTDRAYNEQFF; cdr3_nt: TGTGCCAGCAGCACGACGGACAGGGCCTACAATGAGCAGTTCTTC
d_call: .; clone_size: .; v_call: TRBV29-1; j_call: TRBJ1-1; cdr3_aa: CSVDPPMGVLTEAFF; cdr3_nt: TGCAGCGTTGACCCGCCCATGGGGGTTTTAACTGAAGCTTTCTTT
d_call: .; clone_size: .; v_call: TRBV7-2; j_call: TRBJ1-2; cdr3_aa: CASSFGQPNYGYTF; cdr3_nt: TGTGCCAGCAGCTTCGGACAGCCAAACTATGGCTACACCTTC
d_call: .; clone_size: .; v_call: TRBV4-1; j_call: TRBJ2-1; cdr3_aa: CASSPGLAQFF; cdr3_nt: TGCGCCAGCAGCCCCGGGCTCGCGCAGTTCTTC
d_call: .; clone_size: .; v_call: TRBV5-6; j_call: TRBJ2-7; cdr3_aa: CASSPGTLTYEQYF; cdr3_nt: TGTGCCAGCAGCCCGGGGACACTAACCTACGAGCAGTACTTC
d_call: .; clone_size: .; v_call: TRBV9; j_call: TRBJ2-5; cdr3_aa: CASSVGATGGETQYF; cdr3_nt: TGTGCCAGCAGCGTAGGGGCGACAGGTGGGGAGACCCAGTACTTC
d_call: .; clone_size: once; v_call: TRBV9; j_call: TRBJ2-3; cdr3_aa: CASSVGSWVGTDTQYF; cdr3_nt: TGTGCCAGCAGCGTTGGGAGCTGGGTGGGCACAGATACGCAGTATTTT
d_call: .; clone_size: .; v_call: TRBV6-1; j_call: TRBJ1-5; cdr3_aa: CASSATPRDQPQHF; cdr3_nt: TGTGCCAGCAGTGCGACACCTAGGGATCAGCCCCAGCATTTT
d_call: .; clone_size: .; v_call: TRBV4-2; j_call: TRBJ1-5; cdr3_aa: CASSQENRVHQPQHF; cdr3_nt: TGTGCCAGCAGCCAAGAGAACAGGGTTCATCAGCCCCAGCATTTT
d_call: .; clone_size: .; v_call: TRBV30; j_call: TRBJ2-5; cdr3_aa: CAWSNVGETQYF; cdr3_nt: TGTGCCTGGAGTAACGTGGGGGAGACCCAGTACTTC
d_call: .; clone_size: .; v_call: TRBV9; j_call: TRBJ2-5; cdr3_aa: CASSSGTRQETQYF; cdr3_nt: TGTGCCAGCAGCTCCGGGACGCGCCAAGAGACCCAGTACTTC
d_call: TRBD2; clone_size: .; v_call: TRBV27; j_call: TRBJ2-3; cdr3_aa: CASSSSLLAENTDTQYF; cdr3_nt: TGTGCCAGCAGTTCTTCTCTTCTAGCGGAGAACACAGATACGCAGTATTTT
d_call: TRBD2; clone_size: .; v_call: TRBV13; j_call: TRBJ2-3; cdr3_aa: CASSLGLGLAGAADTQYF; cdr3_nt: TGTGCCAGCAGCTTAGGCCTGGGACTAGCGGGAGCTGCAGATACGCAGTATTTT
d_call: .; clone_size: .; v_call: TRBV28; j_call: TRBJ1-2; cdr3_aa: CASSLGTNYGYTF; cdr3_nt: TGTGCCAGCAGTTTAGGGACAAACTATGGCTACACCTTC
d_call: TRBD1; clone_size: .; v_call: TRBV9; j_call: TRBJ2-5; cdr3_aa: CASSVGQGGQETQYF; cdr3_nt: TGTGCCAGCAGCGTAGGACAGGGCGGGCAAGAGACCCAGTACTTC
d_call: .; clone_size: .; v_call: TRBV7-7; j_call: TRBJ2-7; cdr3_aa: CASSPSGTKRQYF; cdr3_nt: TGTGCCAGCAGCCCCTCCGGGACAAAGAGACAGTACTTC
d_call: .; clone_size: .; v_call: TRBV13; j_call: TRBJ2-7; cdr3_aa: CASSSDSTPYEQYF; cdr3_nt: TGTGCCAGCAGCTCGGACAGTACTCCCTACGAGCAGTACTTC
d_call: TRBD1; clone_size: .; v_call: TRBV6-1; j_call: TRBJ2-5; cdr3_aa: CASRRGLQETQYF; cdr3_nt: TGTGCCAGCCGTAGGGGGCTCCAAGAGACCCAGTACTTC
d_call: .; clone_size: .; v_call: TRBV19; j_call: TRBJ2-5; cdr3_aa: CASSSGTGLEGETQYF; cdr3_nt: TGTGCCAGTAGTTCCGGGACAGGACTAGAGGGGGAGACCCAGTACTTC
d_call: .; clone_size: .; v_call: TRBV5-8; j_call: TRBJ1-3; cdr3_aa: CASSFQTQLRGNTIYF; cdr3_nt: TGTGCCAGCAGCTTTCAGACCCAACTACGCGGGAACACCATATATTTT
d_call: TRBD2; clone_size: .; v_call: TRBV13; j_call: TRBJ2-7; cdr3_aa: CASSLGPPLAGVAYEQYF; cdr3_nt: TGTGCCAGCAGCTTAGGGCCCCCACTAGCGGGGGTAGCCTACGAGCAGTACTTC
d_call: .; clone_size: .; v_call: TRBV7-8; j_call: TRBJ2-3; cdr3_aa: CASSLYGADTQYF; cdr3_nt: TGTGCCAGCAGCTTATACGGCGCGGATACGCAGTATTTT
d_call: TRBD2; clone_size: .; v_call: TRBV30; j_call: TRBJ2-1; cdr3_aa: CAWSPQGLAGGAYNEQFF; cdr3_nt: TGTGCCTGGAGTCCACAGGGCTTAGCGGGAGGGGCCTACAATGAGCAGTTCTTC
d_call: .; clone_size: .; v_call: TRBV6-7; j_call: TRBJ2-7; cdr3_aa: CASSPGVHEQYF; cdr3_nt: TGTGCCAGCAGTCCGGGAGTCCACGAGCAGTACTTC
d_call: .; clone_size: .; v_call: TRBV7-6; j_call: TRBJ2-1; cdr3_aa: CASSLYAGNEQFF; cdr3_nt: TGTGCCAGCAGCTTATATGCCGGTAATGAGCAGTTCTTC
d_call: .; clone_size: .; v_call: TRBV5-4; j_call: TRBJ2-7; cdr3_aa: CASSLVAGLDEQYF; cdr3_nt: TGTGCCAGCAGCTTGGTCGCGGGCTTGGACGAGCAGTACTTC
d_call: .; clone_size: .; v_call: TRBV5-8; j_call: TRBJ1-5; cdr3_aa: CASSSGAHSNQPQHF; cdr3_nt: TGTGCCAGCAGCTCCGGTGCACATAGCAATCAGCCCCAGCATTTT